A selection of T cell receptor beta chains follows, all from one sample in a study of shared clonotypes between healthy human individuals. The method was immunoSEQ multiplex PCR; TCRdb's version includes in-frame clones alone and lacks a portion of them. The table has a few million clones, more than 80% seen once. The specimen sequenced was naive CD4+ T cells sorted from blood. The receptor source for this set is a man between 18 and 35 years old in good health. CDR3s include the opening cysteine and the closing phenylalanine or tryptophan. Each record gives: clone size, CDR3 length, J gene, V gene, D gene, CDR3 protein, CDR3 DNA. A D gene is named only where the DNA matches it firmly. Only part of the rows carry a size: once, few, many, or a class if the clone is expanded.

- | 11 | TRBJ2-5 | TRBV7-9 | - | CASSNSETQYF | TGTGCCAGCAGCAACAGCGAGACCCAGTACTTC
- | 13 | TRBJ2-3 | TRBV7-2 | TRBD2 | CASRQLATDTQYF | TGTGCCAGCAGGCAACTAGCGACAGATACGCAGTATTTT
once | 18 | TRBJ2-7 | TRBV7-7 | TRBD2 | CASSLLVWLASGVYEQYF | TGTGCTAGCAGCTTATTAGTTTGGTTGGCTAGCGGAGTCTACGAGCAGTACTTC
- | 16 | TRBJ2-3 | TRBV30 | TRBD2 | CAWRYKSGRVPDTQYF | TGTGCCTGGAGGTACAAGTCGGGGAGGGTGCCAGATACGCAGTATTTT
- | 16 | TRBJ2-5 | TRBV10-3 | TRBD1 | CAISASGQGARETQYF | TGTGCCATCAGTGCCTCGGGACAGGGGGCGCGAGAGACCCAGTACTTC
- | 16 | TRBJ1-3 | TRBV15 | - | CATSKAPLSSGNTIYF | TGTGCCACCAGCAAAGCTCCCTTGAGCTCTGGAAACACCATATATTTT
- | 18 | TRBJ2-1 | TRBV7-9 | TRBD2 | CASSLWGRTSGRNNEQFF | TGTGCCAGCAGCTTATGGGGGAGGACTAGCGGGAGGAACAATGAGCAGTTCTTC
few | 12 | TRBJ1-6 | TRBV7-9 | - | CASSLLGSPLHF | TGTGCCAGCAGCTTATTGGGCTCACCCCTCCACTTT
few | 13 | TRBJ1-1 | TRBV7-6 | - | CASSLQENTEAFF | TGTGCCAGCAGCTTACAGGAGAACACTGAAGCTTTCTTT
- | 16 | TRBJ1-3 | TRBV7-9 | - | CASSPFGGHSGNTIYF | TGTGCCAGCAGCCCCTTCGGGGGCCACTCTGGAAACACCATATATTTT
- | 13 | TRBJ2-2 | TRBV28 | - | CATGAGLTGELFF | TGTGCCACCGGAGCGGGCCTCACCGGGGAGCTGTTTTTT
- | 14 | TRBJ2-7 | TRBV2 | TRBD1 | CASRGTGGTGGQYF | TGTGCCAGCAGGGGGACAGGGGGTACCGGTGGGCAGTACTTC
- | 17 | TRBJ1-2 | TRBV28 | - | CASSPTVIYGRRTGYTF | TGTGCCAGCAGCCCGACTGTTATTTATGGTCGGAGGACTGGCTACACCTTC
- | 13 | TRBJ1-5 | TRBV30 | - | CAWSPLNNQPQHF | TGTGCCTGGAGCCCCTTAAACAATCAGCCCCAGCATTTT
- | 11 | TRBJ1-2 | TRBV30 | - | CAWSPDYGYTF | TGTGCCTGGAGTCCCGATTATGGCTACACCTTC
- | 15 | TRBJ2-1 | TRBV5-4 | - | CASTPGRGSYNEQFF | TGTGCCAGCACCCCAGGGCGGGGCTCCTACAATGAGCAGTTCTTC
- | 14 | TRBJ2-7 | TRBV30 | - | CAWAFSGTHYEQYF | TGTGCCTGGGCATTCTCCGGGACACACTACGAGCAGTACTTC
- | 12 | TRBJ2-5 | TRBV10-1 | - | CASSESIGGSYF | TGCGCCAGCAGTGAGTCGATAGGCGGGTCGTACTTC
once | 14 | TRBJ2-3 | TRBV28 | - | CASSSGSPPGTQYF | TGTGCCAGCAGCTCCGGGAGTCCCCCAGGTACGCAGTATTTT
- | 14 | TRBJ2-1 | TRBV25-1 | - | CASSEYNGYNEQFF | TGTGCCAGCAGTGAATATAACGGTTACAATGAGCAGTTCTTC
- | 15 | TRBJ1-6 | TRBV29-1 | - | CSVARGQVSDSPLHF | TGCAGCGTTGCCCGGGGGCAAGTTTCGGATTCACCCCTCCACTTT
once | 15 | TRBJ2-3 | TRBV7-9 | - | CASSYGQSGADTQYF | TGTGCCAGCAGCTATGGACAGAGCGGGGCAGATACGCAGTATTTT
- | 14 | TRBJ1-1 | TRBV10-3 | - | CAISAGDIDTEAFF | TGTGCCATCAGTGCAGGGGACATAGACACTGAAGCTTTCTTT
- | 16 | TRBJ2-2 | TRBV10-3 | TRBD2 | CAISEAGGPGTGELFF | TGTGCCATCAGTGAGGCGGGGGGGCCGGGCACCGGGGAGCTGTTTTTT
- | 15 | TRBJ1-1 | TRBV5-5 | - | CASSLTPQAGTGTFF | TGTGCCAGCAGCTTGACCCCTCAGGCAGGGACTGGAACTTTCTTT
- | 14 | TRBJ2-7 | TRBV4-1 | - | CASSQDFSGGEQYF | TGCGCCAGCAGCCAAGATTTCTCTGGGGGCGAGCAGTACTTC
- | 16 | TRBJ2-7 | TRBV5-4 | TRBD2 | CASSDVTSGGSYEQYF | TGTGCCAGCAGCGACGTTACTAGCGGGGGCTCCTACGAGCAGTACTTC
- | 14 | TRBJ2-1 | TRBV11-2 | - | CASSFDSSYNEQFF | TGTGCCAGCAGCTTCGACAGTTCCTACAATGAGCAGTTCTTC
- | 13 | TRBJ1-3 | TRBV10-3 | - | CAIAGGTGNTIYF | TGTGCCATCGCGGGGGGAACTGGAAACACCATATATTTT
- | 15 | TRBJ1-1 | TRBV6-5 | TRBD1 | CASSSGDRGVTEAFF | TGTGCCAGCAGTTCCGGGGACAGGGGAGTCACTGAAGCTTTCTTT
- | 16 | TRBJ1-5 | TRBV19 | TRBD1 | CASSIDLGTGNQPQHF | TGTGCCAGTAGTATAGATTTGGGGACAGGGAATCAGCCCCAGCATTTT
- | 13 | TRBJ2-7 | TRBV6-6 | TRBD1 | CASSYRTGGEQYF | TGTGCCAGCAGTTACCGGACAGGGGGCGAGCAGTACTTC
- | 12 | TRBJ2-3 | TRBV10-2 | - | CASAPSTDTQYF | TGCGCCAGCGCTCCTAGCACAGATACGCAGTATTTT
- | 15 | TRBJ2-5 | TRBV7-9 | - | CASSLGLVGEETQYF | TGTGCCAGCAGCTTAGGCTTGGTGGGAGAAGAGACCCAGTACTTC
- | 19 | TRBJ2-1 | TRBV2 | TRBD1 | CASSGPRDRGTIAYNEQFF | TGTGCCAGCAGTGGTCCCCGGGACAGGGGAACCATCGCCTACAATGAGCAGTTCTTC
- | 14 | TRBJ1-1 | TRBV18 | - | CASSPGLMNTEAFF | TGTGCCAGCTCACCGGGCCTTATGAACACTGAAGCTTTCTTT
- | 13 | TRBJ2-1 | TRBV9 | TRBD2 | CASSLAGVNEQFF | TGTGCCAGCAGCCTAGCGGGGGTTAATGAGCAGTTCTTC
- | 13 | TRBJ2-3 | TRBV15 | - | CATSPGAGDTQYF | TGTGCCACCAGCCCGGGCGCGGGAGATACGCAGTATTTT
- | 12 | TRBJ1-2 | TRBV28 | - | CASSPLMGGYTF | TGTGCCAGCAGTCCCCTCATGGGAGGCTACACCTTC
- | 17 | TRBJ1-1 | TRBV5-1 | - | CASSTPSGSVVNTEAFF | TGCGCCAGCAGCACCCCCTCAGGGAGCGTAGTGAACACTGAAGCTTTCTTT
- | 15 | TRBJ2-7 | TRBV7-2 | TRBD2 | CASSFSSGGPYEQYF | TGTGCCAGCAGCTTCTCTAGCGGGGGCCCCTACGAGCAGTACTTC
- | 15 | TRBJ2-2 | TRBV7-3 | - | CASSLTRTNTGELFF | TGTGCCAGCAGCTTAACCAGAACGAACACCGGGGAGCTGTTTTTT
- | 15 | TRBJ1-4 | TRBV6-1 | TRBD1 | CASSVYRGAEEKLFF | TGTGCCAGCAGTGTATACAGGGGGGCGGAGGAAAAACTGTTTTTT
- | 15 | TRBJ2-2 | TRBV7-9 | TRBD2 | CASSLSGTITGELFF | TGTGCCAGCAGCTTATCCGGGACTATCACCGGGGAGCTGTTTTTT
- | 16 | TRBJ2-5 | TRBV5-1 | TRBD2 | CASSWGSGNSGETQYF | TGCGCCAGCAGCTGGGGTAGCGGGAACTCGGGAGAGACCCAGTACTTC
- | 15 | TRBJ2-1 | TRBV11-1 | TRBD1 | CASSLGQGAKNEQFF | TGTGCCAGCAGCTTAGGGCAGGGGGCTAAAAATGAGCAGTTCTTC
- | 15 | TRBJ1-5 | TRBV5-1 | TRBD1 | CASSLGTGVNQPQHF | TGCGCCAGCAGCTTGGGGACAGGAGTGAATCAGCCCCAGCATTTT
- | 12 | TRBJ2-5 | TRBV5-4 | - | CASSLPEQTQYF | TGTGCCAGCAGCTTGCCCGAGCAGACCCAGTACTTC
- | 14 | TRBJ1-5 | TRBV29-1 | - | CSVGGAGRDQPQHF | TGCAGCGTTGGGGGTGCGGGGCGGGATCAGCCCCAGCATTTT
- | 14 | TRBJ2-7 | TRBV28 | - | CASTLSGSSYEQYF | TGTGCCAGCACCCTTAGTGGGTCCTCCTACGAGCAGTACTTC
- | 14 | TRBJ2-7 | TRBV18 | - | CASSPLGPGYEQYF | TGTGCCAGCTCACCATTGGGGCCCGGCTACGAGCAGTACTTC
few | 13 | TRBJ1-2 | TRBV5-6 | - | CASSPSRSYGYTF | TGTGCCAGCAGCCCGAGTAGGTCCTATGGCTACACCTTC
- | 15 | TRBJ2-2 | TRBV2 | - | CASSANRPNTGELFF | TGTGCCAGCAGTGCGAACAGACCGAACACCGGGGAGCTGTTTTTT